This T cell receptor beta chain was profiled in a study of blood T cell repertoires in COVID-19. Study information: Researchers got acute and convalescent COVID-19 samples from the United States, Italy and Spain.

Germline CDR1 is MNHEY and CDR2 is SMNVEV (reference sequence). This CDR3 spans 18 amino acids. After removal of 4 bases from V and 4 bases from J, the junction contained 18 bases not matched to a gene. In the study's own analysis: Reference gene primer amplification yielded estimated nucleated cell counts. Measured with immunoSEQ multiplex PCR; TCRdb has only the in-frame clones, and not every one. The D gene and trimming were derived from the DNA, and the V and J assignments and clone size from that table. The sample has around 150,000 clones, 85% seen once. Sequenced input: peripheral blood. The chain employs TRBV27 and TRBJ1-2, with 7 bases aligning to TRBD1. This sequence was found in a human donor with acute or convalescent COVID-19. The donor label of this sample is uncertain. The CDR3 loop reads CASSSTGVKSERAYGYTF. The CDR3 DNA reads TGTGCCAGCAGTTCAACAGGGGTTAAGTCGGAACGGGCCTATGGCTACACCTTC.